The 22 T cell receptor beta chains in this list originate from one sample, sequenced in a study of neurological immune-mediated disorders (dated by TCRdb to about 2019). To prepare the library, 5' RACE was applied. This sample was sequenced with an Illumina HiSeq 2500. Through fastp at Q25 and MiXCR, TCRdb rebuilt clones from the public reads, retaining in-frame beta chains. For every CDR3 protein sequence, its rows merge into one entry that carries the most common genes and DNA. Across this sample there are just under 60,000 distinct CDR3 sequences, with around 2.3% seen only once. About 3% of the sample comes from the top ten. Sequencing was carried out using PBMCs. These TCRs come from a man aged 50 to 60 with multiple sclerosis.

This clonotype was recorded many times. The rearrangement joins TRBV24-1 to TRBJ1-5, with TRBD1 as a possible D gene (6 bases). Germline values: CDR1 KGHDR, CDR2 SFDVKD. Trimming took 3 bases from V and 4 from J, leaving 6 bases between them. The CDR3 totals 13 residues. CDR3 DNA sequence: TGTGCCACCAGTGATACAGGGAATCAGCCCCAGCATTTT. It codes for CATSDTGNQPQHF.

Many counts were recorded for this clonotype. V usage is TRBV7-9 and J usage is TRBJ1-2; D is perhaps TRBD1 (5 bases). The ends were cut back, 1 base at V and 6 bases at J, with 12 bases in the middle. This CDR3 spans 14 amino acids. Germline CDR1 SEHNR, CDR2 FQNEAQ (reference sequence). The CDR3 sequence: CASSLGRREDGYTF. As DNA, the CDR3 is TGTGCCAGCAGCTTAGGTCGCAGGGAGGATGGCTACACCTTC.

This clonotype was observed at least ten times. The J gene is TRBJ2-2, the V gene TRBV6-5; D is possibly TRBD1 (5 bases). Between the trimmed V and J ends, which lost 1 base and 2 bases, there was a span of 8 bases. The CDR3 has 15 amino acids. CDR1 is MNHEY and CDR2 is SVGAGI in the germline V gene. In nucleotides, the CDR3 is TGTGCCAGCAGTTACTTGGACACTAACACCGGGGAGCTGTTTTTT. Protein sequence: CASSYLDTNTGELFF.

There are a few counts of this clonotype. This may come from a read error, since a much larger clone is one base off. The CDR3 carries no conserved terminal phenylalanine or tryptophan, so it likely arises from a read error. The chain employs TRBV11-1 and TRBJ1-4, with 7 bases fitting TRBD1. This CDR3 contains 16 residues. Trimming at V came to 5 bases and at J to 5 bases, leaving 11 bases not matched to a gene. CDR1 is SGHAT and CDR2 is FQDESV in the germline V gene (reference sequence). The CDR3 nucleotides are TGTGCCAGCAGCCCGCGAGAAGGGGGCAAAAATGAAAAACTGTTTTGT. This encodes CASSPREGGKNEKLFC.

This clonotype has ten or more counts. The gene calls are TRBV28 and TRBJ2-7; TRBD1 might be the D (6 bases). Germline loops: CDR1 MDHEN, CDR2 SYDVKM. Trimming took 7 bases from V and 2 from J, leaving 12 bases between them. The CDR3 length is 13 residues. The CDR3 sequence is CASIRDTPYEQYF. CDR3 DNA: TGTGCCAGCATTCGGGACACACCCTACGAGCAGTACTTC.

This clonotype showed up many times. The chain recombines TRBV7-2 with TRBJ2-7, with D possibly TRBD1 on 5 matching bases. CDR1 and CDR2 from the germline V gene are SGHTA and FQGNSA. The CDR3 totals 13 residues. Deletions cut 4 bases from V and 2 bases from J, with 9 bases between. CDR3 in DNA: TGTGCCAGCAGCTCACAGGCCCCCTACGAGCAGTACTTC. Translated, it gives CASSSQAPYEQYF. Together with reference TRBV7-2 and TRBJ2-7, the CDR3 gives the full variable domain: GAGVSQSPSNKVTEKGKDVELRCDPISGHTALYWYRQSLGQGLEFLIYFQGNSAPDKSGLPSDRFSAERTGGSVSTLTIQRTQQEDSAVYLCASSSQAPYEQYFGPGTRLTVT.

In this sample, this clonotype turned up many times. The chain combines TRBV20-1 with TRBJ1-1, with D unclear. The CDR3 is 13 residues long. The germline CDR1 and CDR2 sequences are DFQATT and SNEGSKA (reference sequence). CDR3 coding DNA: TGCACCCCCCGACGGTGGTTAGACACTGAAGCTTTCTTT. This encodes CTPRRWLDTEAFF.

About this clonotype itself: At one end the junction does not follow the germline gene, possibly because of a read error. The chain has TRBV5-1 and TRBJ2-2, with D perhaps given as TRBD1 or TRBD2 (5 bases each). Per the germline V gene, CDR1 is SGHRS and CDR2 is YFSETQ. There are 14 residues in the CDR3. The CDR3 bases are TGCGCCAGCAGTAAGCAGGGTGACACCGGGGAGATGTTTTTT. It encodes CASSKQGDTGEMFF.

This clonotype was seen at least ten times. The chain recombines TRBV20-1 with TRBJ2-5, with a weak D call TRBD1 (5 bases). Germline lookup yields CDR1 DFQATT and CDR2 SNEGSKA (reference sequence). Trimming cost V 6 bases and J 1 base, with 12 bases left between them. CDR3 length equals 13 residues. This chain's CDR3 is CSAVGESQETQYF. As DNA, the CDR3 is TGCAGTGCCGTAGGGGAATCCCAAGAGACCCAGTACTTC.

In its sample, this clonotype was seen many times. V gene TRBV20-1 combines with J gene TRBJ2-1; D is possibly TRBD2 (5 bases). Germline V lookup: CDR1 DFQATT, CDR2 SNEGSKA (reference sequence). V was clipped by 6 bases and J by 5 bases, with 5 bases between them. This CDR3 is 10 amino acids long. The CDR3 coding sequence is TGCAGTGCGCGGGACAATGAGCAGTTCTTC. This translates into CSARDNEQFF.

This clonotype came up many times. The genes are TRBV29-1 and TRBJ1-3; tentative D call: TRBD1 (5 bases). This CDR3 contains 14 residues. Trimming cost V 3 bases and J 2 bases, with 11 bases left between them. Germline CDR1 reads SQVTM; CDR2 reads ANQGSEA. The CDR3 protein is CSVDGTATGNTIYF. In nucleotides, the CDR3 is TGCAGCGTTGATGGGACGGCGACTGGAAACACCATATATTTT.

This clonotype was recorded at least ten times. DNA for the CDR3: TGCAGCGCGGGGGGTGAGACCCAGTACTTC. It encodes CSAGGETQYF. This chain links TRBV29-1 with TRBJ2-5; 7 nucleotides align to TRBD2. CDR1 and CDR2 from the germline V gene are SQVTM and ANQGSEA. The CDR3 consists of 10 residues. J was trimmed by 5 bases and V by 7 bases; bases with no gene match: 1.

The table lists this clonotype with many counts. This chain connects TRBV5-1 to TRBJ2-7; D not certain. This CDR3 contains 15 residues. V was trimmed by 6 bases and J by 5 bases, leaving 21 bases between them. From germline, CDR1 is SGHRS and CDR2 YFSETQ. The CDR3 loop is CASTWTRANENEQYF. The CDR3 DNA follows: TGCGCCAGCACCTGGACCCGGGCAAACGAGAACGAGCAGTACTTC.

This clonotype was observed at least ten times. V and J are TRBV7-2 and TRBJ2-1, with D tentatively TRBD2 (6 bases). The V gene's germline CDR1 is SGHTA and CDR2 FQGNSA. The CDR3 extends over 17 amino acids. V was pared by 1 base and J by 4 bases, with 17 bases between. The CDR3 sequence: CASSLGVGGSGYNEQFF. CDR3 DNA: TGTGCCAGCAGCTTAGGGGTGGGGGGTTCCGGTTACAATGAGCAGTTCTTC.

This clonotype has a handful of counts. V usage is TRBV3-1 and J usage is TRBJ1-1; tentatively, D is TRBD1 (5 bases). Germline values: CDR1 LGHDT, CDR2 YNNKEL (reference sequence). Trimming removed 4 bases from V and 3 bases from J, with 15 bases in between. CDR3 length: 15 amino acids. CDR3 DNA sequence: TGTGCCAGCAGCCCAGGAGGTAGGGGAGACACTGAAGCTTTCTTT. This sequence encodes CASSPGGRGDTEAFF.

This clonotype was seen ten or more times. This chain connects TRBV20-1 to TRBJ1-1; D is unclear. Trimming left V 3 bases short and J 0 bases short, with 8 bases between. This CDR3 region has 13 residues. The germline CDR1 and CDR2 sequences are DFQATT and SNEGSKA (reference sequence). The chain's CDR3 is CSASLGMNTEAFF. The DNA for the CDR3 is TGCAGTGCTAGTCTGGGGATGAACACTGAAGCTTTCTTT.

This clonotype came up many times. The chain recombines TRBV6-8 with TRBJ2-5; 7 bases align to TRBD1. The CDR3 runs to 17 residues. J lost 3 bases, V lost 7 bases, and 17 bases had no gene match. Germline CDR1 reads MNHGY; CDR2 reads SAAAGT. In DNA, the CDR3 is TGTGCCAGCACCGAGAAGGGGGCTGTTTTGGGAGAAGAGACCCAGTACTTC. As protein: CASTEKGAVLGEETQYF.

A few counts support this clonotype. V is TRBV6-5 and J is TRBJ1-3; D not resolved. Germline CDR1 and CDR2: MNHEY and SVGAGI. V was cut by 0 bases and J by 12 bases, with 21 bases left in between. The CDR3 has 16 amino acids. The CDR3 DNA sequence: TGTGCCAGCAGTTACTCCTCACAGAACTCTGGAAAAAACATATATTTT. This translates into CASSYSSQNSGKNIYF.

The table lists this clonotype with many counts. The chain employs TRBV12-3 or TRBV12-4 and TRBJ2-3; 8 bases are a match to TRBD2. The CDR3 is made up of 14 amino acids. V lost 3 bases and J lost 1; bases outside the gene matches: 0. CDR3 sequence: CASSFGGGTDTQYF. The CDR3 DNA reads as TGTGCCAGCAGTTTCGGGGGGGGCACAGATACGCAGTATTTT.

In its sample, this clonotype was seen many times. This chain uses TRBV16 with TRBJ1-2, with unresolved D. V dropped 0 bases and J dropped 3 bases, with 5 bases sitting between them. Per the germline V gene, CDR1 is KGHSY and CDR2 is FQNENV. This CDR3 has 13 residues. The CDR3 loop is CASSQSVDYGYTF. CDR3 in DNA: TGTGCCAGCAGCCAATCGGTGGACTATGGCTACACCTTC.

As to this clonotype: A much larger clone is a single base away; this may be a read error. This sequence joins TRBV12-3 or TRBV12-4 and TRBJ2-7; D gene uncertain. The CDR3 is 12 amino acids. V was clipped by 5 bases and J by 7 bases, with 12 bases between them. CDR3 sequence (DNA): TGTGCCAGCAGTATTGTGAGGAAAGAGCAGTACTTC. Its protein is CASSIVRKEQYF.

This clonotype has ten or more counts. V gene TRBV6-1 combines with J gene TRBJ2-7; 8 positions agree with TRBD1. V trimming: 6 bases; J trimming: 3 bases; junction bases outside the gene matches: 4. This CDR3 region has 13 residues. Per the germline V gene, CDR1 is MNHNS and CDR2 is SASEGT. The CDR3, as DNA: TGTGCCAGCAGGGAGGACAGGGACTACGAGCAGTACTTC. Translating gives CASREDRDYEQYF.